The clone carrying this T cell receptor beta chain appeared many times. Amplified TCR beta CDR3 regions came from RNA transcripts. Primed by the HTBI set, a first-round RT-PCR was run on the TCR CDR3. TCRdb re-called the multiplex PCR reads with MiXCR, one entry per CDR3 protein. The table shows around 300,000 distinct CDR3 sequences, with roughly an eighth occurring only once. This sample was included in a study of T cells in Graves' hyperthyroidism and ophthalmopathy. Patients aged 18 to 65 had newly diagnosed hyperthyroidism lasting under 2 months. V was trimmed by 2 bases and J by 2 bases, leaving 10 bases between them. Germline CDR1 reads SNHLY; CDR2 reads FYNNEI. The CDR3 extends over 16 amino acids.

The specimen was blood. This TCR was recovered from a woman aged 40 to 50 with Graves' hyperthyroidism. The rearrangement uses TRBV2 and TRBJ2-6; no firm D call. DNA for the CDR3: TGTGCCAGCAGTGAATGGGTTGGGCCTGGGGCCAACGTCCTGACTTTC. Translating it yields CASSEWVGPGANVLTF.